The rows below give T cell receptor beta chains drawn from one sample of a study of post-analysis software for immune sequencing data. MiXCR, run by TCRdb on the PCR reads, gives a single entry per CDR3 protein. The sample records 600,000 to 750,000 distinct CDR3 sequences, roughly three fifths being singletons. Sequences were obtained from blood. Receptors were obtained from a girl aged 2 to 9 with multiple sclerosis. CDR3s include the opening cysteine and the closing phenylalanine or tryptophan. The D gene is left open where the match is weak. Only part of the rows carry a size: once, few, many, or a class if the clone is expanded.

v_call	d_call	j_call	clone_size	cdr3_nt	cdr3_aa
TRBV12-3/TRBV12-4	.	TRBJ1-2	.	TGTGCCAGCAGTTTAATTTTGGGGGGGGCTGGTGGCTACACCTTC	CASSLILGGAGGYTF
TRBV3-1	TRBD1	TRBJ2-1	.	TGTGCCAGCAGCGAACGGACAGGGCTGGGTGAGAATGAGCAGTTCTTC	CASSERTGLGENEQFF
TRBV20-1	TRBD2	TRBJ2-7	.	TGCAGTGCTAGGGGAGGGAAAGCCGTCTACGAGCAGTACTTC	CSARGGKAVYEQYF
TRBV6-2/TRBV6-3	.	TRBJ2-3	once	TGTGCCAGCAGTCCCCGGGCTGGCACAGATACGCAGTATTTT	CASSPRAGTDTQYF
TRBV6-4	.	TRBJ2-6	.	TGTGCCAGCAGCCGTTACTCTGGGGCCAACGTCCTGACTTTC	CASSRYSGANVLTF
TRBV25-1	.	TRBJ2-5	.	TGTGCCAGCAAGGGAATTGGGGGAAAGACGTACCAAGAGACCCAGTACTTC	CASKGIGGKTYQETQYF
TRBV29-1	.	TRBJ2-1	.	TGCAGCGTTGAATCGAGACCCTACAATGAGCAGTTCTTC	CSVESRPYNEQFF
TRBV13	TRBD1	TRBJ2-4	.	TGTGCCAGCAGCTTATTCCAGGACAGGAGAAACATTCAGTACTTC	CASSLFQDRRNIQYF
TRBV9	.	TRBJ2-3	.	TGTGCCAGCAGCGTAGGCCCGGGGAAGCAGTATTTT	CASSVGPGKQYF
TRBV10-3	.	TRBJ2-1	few	TGTGCCATCAGCCTAGAAAATGAGCAGTTCTTC	CAISLENEQFF
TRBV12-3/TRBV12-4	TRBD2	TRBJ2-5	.	TGTGCCAGCAGTAGGGTAGCGGGAGACCCAGGCCAAGAGACCCAGTACTTC	CASSRVAGDPGQETQYF
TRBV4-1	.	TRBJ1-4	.	TGCGCCAGCAGCCAAGGTCGGGGATCCACTAATGAAAAACTGTTTTTT	CASSQGRGSTNEKLFF
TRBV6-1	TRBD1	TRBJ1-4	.	TGTGCCAGCCTTAACCGGGACAGGGGACCTACTAATGAAAAACTGTTTTTT	CASLNRDRGPTNEKLFF
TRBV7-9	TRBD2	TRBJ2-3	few	TGTGCCAGCAGCCCTCTGCGGGGGGCCGTATATACGCAGTATTTT	CASSPLRGAVYTQYF
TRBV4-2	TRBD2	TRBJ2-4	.	TGTGCCAGCAGCCAAACTAGCGGGAGGGCCGGGGCCAAAAACATTCAGTACTTC	CASSQTSGRAGAKNIQYF
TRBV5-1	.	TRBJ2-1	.	TGCGCCAGCAGCTTGGTGGCAGGAGCCAATGAGCAGTTCTTC	CASSLVAGANEQFF
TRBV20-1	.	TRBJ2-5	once	TGCAGTGCTAGAATTCAGGGAGCAGAGACCCAGTACTTC	CSARIQGAETQYF
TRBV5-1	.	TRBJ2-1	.	TGCGCCAGCAGTTTCCGGGCCCAGGGGGAGCAGTTCTTC	CASSFRAQGEQFF
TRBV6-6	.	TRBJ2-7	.	TGTGCCAGCAGTTCTGGGCGGACGAGCCGGCAGTACTTC	CASSSGRTSRQYF
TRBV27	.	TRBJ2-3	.	TGTGCCAGCATTCGAGGGGGGGCGATTCGGGACACAGATACGCAGTATTTT	CASIRGGAIRDTDTQYF
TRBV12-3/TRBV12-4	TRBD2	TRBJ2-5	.	TGTGCCAGCAGTTTTGGGAGCGGGGCGGGGGAGACCCAGTACTTC	CASSFGSGAGETQYF
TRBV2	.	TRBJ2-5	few	TGTGCCAGCAGTGAACGAGTGAGCTCAGAGACCCAGTACTTC	CASSERVSSETQYF
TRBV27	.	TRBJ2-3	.	TGTGCCAGCAGTCCCCTCTACACAGATACGCAGTATTTT	CASSPLYTDTQYF
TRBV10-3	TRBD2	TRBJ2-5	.	TGTGCCATCAGTCTAGCGGGAGGGTTTGAGGAGACCCAGTACTTC	CAISLAGGFEETQYF
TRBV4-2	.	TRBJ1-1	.	TGTGCCAGCAGCCAAGATGCAGTGACGAACACTGAAGCTTTCTTT	CASSQDAVTNTEAFF
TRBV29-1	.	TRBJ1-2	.	TGCAGCGTGGACAGATTCGAGTTCGATTATGGCTACACCTTC	CSVDRFEFDYGYTF
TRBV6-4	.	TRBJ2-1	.	TGTGCCAGCAGTGACTCGGGGGAAGTTTCTGAGCAGTTCTTC	CASSDSGEVSEQFF
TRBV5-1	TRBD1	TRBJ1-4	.	TGCGCCAGCAGTTCGGACAGGGGGGCTAATGAAAAACTGTTTTTT	CASSSDRGANEKLFF
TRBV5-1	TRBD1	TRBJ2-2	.	TGCGCCAGCAGCGATGGGACAGCCGGGGAGCTGTTTTTT	CASSDGTAGELFF
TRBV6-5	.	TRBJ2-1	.	TGTGCCAGTCATCTAGCTGGAGGGAACAATGAGCAGTTCTTC	CASHLAGGNNEQFF
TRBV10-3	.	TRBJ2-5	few	TGTGCCATCTCCTACGCCCCGGGGGCGAAAGAGACCCAGTACTTC	CAISYAPGAKETQYF
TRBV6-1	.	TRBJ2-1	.	TGTGCCAGCAGTGAAAGGGCCCTGGGCAATGAGCAGTTCTTC	CASSERALGNEQFF
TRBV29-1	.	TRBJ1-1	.	.	CSGWVVGQGTFF
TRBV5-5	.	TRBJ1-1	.	TGTGCCAGCAGCTTGCAGGACGGCCTTCTCAGGGAAGCTTTCTTT	CASSLQDGLLREAFF
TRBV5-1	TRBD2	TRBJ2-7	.	TGCGCCAGCAGCTTGACTAGCGGGAGATGGGACTACGAGCAGTACTTC	CASSLTSGRWDYEQYF
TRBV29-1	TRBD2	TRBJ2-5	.	TGCAGCGTAGCTCGCCGACTAGCGGAAGAGACCCAGTACTTC	CSVARRLAEETQYF
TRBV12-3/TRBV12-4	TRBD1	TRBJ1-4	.	TGTGCCACCTTGGACAGGGAGGGGAACGAACTGTTTTTT	CATLDREGNELFF
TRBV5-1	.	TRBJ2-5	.	TGCGCCAGCAGCCCTGGGACCTTTGGGGCCCAGTACTTC	CASSPGTFGAQYF
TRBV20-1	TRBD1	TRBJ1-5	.	TGCAGTGCTAGGACAGGGGGTCCCACTGATCAGCCCCAGCATTTT	CSARTGGPTDQPQHF
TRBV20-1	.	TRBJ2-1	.	TGCAGTGCTTCCCGGGGGGCCGCGTACAATGAGCAGTTCTTC	CSASRGAAYNEQFF